Each of the 8 T cell receptor beta chains below was sequenced from the same sample in a study of identical twins. TCRdb passed the 5' RACE reads through MiXCR, listing each CDR3 protein once. Of some 1,700,000 distinct CDR3 sequences in the sample, about 32% were seen once. The sample taken for sequencing was cord blood. All receptors derive from a newborn girl in good health.

This clonotype appeared a few times. The gene calls are TRBV28 and TRBJ2-3; D is unclear. The CDR3 spans 10 residues. Germline assignment: CDR1 MDHEN and CDR2 SYDVKM. The germline V and J ends were trimmed by 10 bases and 8 bases, with 10 bases remaining between them. CDR3 sequence: CATVGFTQYF. For the CDR3, the DNA is TGTGCCACCGTGGGATTTACGCAGTATTTT.

In regard to this clonotype: This may be a read error: a much more frequent sequence differs by one nucleotide. The chain uses TRBV29-1 and TRBJ2-3, with 7 bases that match TRBD2. CDR1 SQVTM and CDR2 ANQGSEA come from the germline V gene. V trimming: 7 bases; J trimming: 6 bases; junction bases outside the gene matches: 10. This CDR3 is built from 13 residues. DNA of the CDR3: TGCAGCGCGCCTCGGGGACTACGGGATACGCAGTATTTT. Protein sequence: CSAPRGLRDTQYF.

This chain joins TRBV2 and TRBJ2-7, with D possibly TRBD1 on 7 matching bases. CDR1 and CDR2 from the germline V gene are SNHLY and FYNNEI. The V end lost 2 bases, the J end lost 3 bases, and 17 bases lay between the germline ends. The CDR3 is 16 residues long. The CDR3 region has the DNA TGTGCCAGCAGTGAATGGGGCAGGGGGGCTTACTACGAGCAGTACTTC. Protein product: CASSEWGRGAYYEQYF.

This clonotype was detected a few times. The V and J genes are TRBV30 and TRBJ1-2; D is unresolved. V lost 0 bases and J 2 bases, leaving 4 bases between the germline ends. This CDR3 region has 12 residues. Germline CDR1 and CDR2: GTSNPN and SVGIG (reference sequence). Here the CDR3 reads CAWSVDNYGYTF. In DNA, the CDR3 is TGTGCCTGGAGTGTGGACAACTATGGCTACACCTTC.

This clonotype has more than one count but fewer than ten. V is TRBV20-1 and J is TRBJ2-5; 7 bases fit TRBD1. The J segment lost 4 bases and the V segment lost 4 bases, leaving 6 bases of the junction unmatched. CDR3 length equals 13 residues. Looked up from germline, CDR1 is DFQATT and CDR2 is SNEGSKA (reference sequence). In DNA, the CDR3 is TGCAGTGCTAATCCGAGGGGGCGAGAGACCCAGTACTTC. It encodes CSANPRGRETQYF.

J is TRBJ1-5 and V is TRBV12-3 or TRBV12-4; possibly TRBD1 for D (5 bases). V dropped 5 bases and J dropped 4 bases, with 9 bases sitting between them. The length of the CDR3 is 13 residues. For the CDR3, the DNA is TGTGCCAGCAGTCCGGGGGAGAATCAGCCCCAGCATTTT. This gives the protein CASSPGENQPQHF.

This chain uses TRBV25-1 with TRBJ2-4, with D perhaps TRBD2 (6 bases). Between the trimmed V and J ends, which lost 8 bases and 0 bases, there was a span of 11 bases. Per the germline V gene, CDR1 is MGHDK and CDR2 is SYGVNS. CDR3 size: 14 residues. CDR3 in DNA: TGTGCCAGCCGTAGCGGCCTAGCCAAAAACATTCAGTACTTC. It translates to CASRSGLAKNIQYF.

This clonotype was detected many times. This chain connects TRBV7-2 to TRBJ2-1; D perhaps matches TRBD2 (5 bases). Germline CDR1 SGHTA, CDR2 FQGNSA. Trimming removed 4 bases at V and 6 bases at J, with 16 bases between. There are 15 residues in the CDR3. The CDR3 loop is CASSSLVYWGNEQFF. CDR3 sequence (DNA): TGTGCCAGCAGCTCACTAGTTTATTGGGGCAATGAGCAGTTCTTC.